This T cell receptor beta chain was sequenced in a study of T cell responses to AZD1222 COVID-19 vaccine. General study points: Unmutated variant regions are reportedly the target of nearly half of TCRs that are spike-specific. It was only a handful of AZD1222 recipients who were seropositive at baseline. The study found vaccine-associated CD4 TCRs spanning spike, dominant at 160-218 and 743-854.

The repertoire was sequenced with immunoSEQ multiplex PCR; TCRdb's copy has only in-frame clones and lacks some. This table has 89,000 or so clones, around 84% appearing once. As concerns this clone: Its antigen is not known. Other DNA sequences from this sample encode an identical CDR3 as well.

Trimming took off 0 bases at V and 1 base at J, with 5 bases between the two ends. In germline, CDR1 is SGHRS, CDR2 YFSETQ. This CDR3 contains 13 residues. Material: peripheral blood, obtained 28 days after the second AZD1222 dose. The chain employs TRBV5-1 and TRBJ2-7, with D possibly being TRBD1 (5 bases). The source of this sequence is an adult who received the AZD1222 COVID-19 vaccine. CDR3 coding DNA: TGCGCCAGCAGCTTGGACAGGTCCTACGAGCAGTACTTC. Amino acid sequence: CASSLDRSYEQYF.